The source of this T cell receptor (beta chain) is a study of T cell changes during pregnancy in multiple sclerosis. The data were produced by immunoSEQ multiplex PCR, yet TCRdb's version contains in-frame clones alone and is incomplete. The profile shows approximately 46,000 clones, around 87% of them singletons. This CDR3 has 15 residues. Looked up from germline, CDR1 is SNHLY and CDR2 is FYNNEI. After removal of 4 bases from V and 5 bases from J, the junction contained 8 bases not matched to a gene. Sequenced material: CD8+ T cells from peripheral blood mononuclear cells, taken in the second trimester of pregnancy. The chain links TRBV2 to TRBJ2-5, with 9 bases matching TRBD2. The TCR was taken from a female donor with multiple sclerosis, enrolled in a pregnancy study. CDR3 region: CASSVWAGGQETQYF. In nucleotides, the CDR3 is TGTGCCAGCAGTGTGTGGGCGGGGGGGCAGGAGACCCAGTACTTC.